Below are 23 T cell receptor beta chains sequenced from a single sample in a study of long-term antiretroviral therapy in people with HIV. A v3.0 immunoSEQ assay was performed at survey level. The assay was immunoSEQ multiplex PCR, and TCRdb's table has in-frame clones only and misses some. This sample carries 29,000 or so clones, around 93% of them seen once, and the ten largest clones take about 3%. The input for sequencing was unsorted PBMCs, taken around 7.4 years after starting antiretroviral therapy. The source of these receptors is a man in his fifties or sixties with HIV.

V usage is TRBV28 and J usage is TRBJ2-7, with D possibly TRBD1 on 5 matching bases. The CDR3 contains 14 residues. The germline V gene encodes CDR1 MDHEN and CDR2 SYDVKM. V gave up 7 bases and J gave up 0 bases, with 13 bases separating them. The chain's CDR3 is CASIRQGSSYEQYF. DNA of the CDR3: TGTGCCAGCATCCGTCAGGGTAGCTCCTACGAGCAGTACTTC. Filled out from reference TRBV28 and TRBJ2-7, the complete variable domain reads DVKVTQSSRYLVKRTGEKVFLECVQDMDHENMFWYRQDPGLGLRLIYFSYDVKMKEKGDIPEGYSVSREKKERFSLILESASTNQTSMYLCASIRQGSSYEQYFGPGTRLTVT.

This rearrangement joins TRBV19 to TRBJ1-5; no definite D call. The CDR3 is 14 amino acids. The V end was cut by 7 bases, the J end by 9 bases, with 19 bases between. CDR1 is LNHDA and CDR2 is SQIVND in the germline V gene (reference sequence). CDR3 sequence: CASNSQNGLSPQHF. In DNA form, the CDR3 reads TGTGCCAGTAATTCGCAGAATGGCCTTTCGCCCCAGCATTTT.

V is TRBV19 and J is TRBJ1-6; D is ambiguous. The CDR3 spans 12 residues. Germline-derived CDR1 and CDR2 are LNHDA and SQIVND (reference sequence). The germline V and J ends were trimmed by 5 bases and 10 bases, with 9 bases remaining between them. CDR3 DNA sequence: TGTGCCAGTAGTTCTTCGACGTCACCCCTCCACTTT. It is translated as CASSSSTSPLHF.

The V and J genes are TRBV4-1 and TRBJ2-5; D possibly corresponds to TRBD2 (7 bases). Deletions cut 0 bases from V and 4 bases from J, with 15 bases between. The length of the CDR3 is 16 residues. Germline-derived CDR1 and CDR2 are MGHRA and YSYEKL. CDR3 coding DNA: TGCGCCAGCAGCCAAGATGATGAGGGGGGGTCAGAGACCCAGTACTTC. This encodes CASSQDDEGGSETQYF.

This chain uses TRBV29-1 with TRBJ1-2, with 9 bases matching TRBD1. Germline CDR1 reads SQVTM; CDR2 reads ANQGSEA. The CDR3 contains 11 residues. The CDR3 nucleotides are TGCATCGTGGGGACAGGGACTGACTACACCTTC. It encodes CIVGTGTDYTF.

The chain links TRBV10-3 to TRBJ2-3, with a weak D call TRBD1 (5 bases). Trimming stripped 3 bases from V and 1 base from J, with 17 bases between. Per the germline V gene, CDR1 is ENHRY and CDR2 is SYGVKD. CDR3 size: 17 residues. CDR3 DNA sequence: TGTGCCATCAGTGAAGGCGTCGGGCAGGGTGGCACAGATACGCAGTATTTT. Protein sequence: CAISEGVGQGGTDTQYF.

The chain has TRBV6-1 and TRBJ2-7; no reliable D call. The CDR3 has 13 residues. V dropped 4 bases and J dropped 3 bases, with 10 bases sitting between them. The germline gives CDR1 MNHNS, CDR2 SASEGT. In DNA form, the CDR3 reads TGTGCCAGCAGTGGTCTAGGAGACTACGAGCAGTACTTC. It codes for CASSGLGDYEQYF.

This chain links TRBV27 with TRBJ1-4; D gene uncertain. This CDR3 region has 14 residues. Trimming stripped 5 bases from V and 5 bases from J, with 12 bases between. Germline values: CDR1 MNHEY, CDR2 SMNVEV (reference sequence). The CDR3 here is CASSPGLLNEKLFF. The CDR3 nucleotides read TGTGCCAGCAGTCCCGGACTGCTCAATGAAAAACTGTTTTTT. The full variable domain, with the rest looked up from reference TRBV27 and TRBJ1-4, is EAQVTQNPRYLITVTGKKLTVTCSQNMNHEYMSWYRQDPGLGLRQIYYSMNVEVTDKGDVPEGYKVSRKEKRNFPLILESPSPNQTSLYFCASSPGLLNEKLFFGSGTQLSVL.

The rearrangement links TRBV11-2 to TRBJ2-7; 7 bases agree with TRBD2. Trimming took 3 bases from V and 4 from J; bases not matched to a gene: 6. CDR1 is SGHAT and CDR2 is FQNNGV in the germline V gene. The CDR3 runs to 14 residues. The CDR3 reads CASSFGGSGYEQYF. CDR3 DNA sequence: TGTGCCAGCAGCTTCGGGGGGTCCGGGTACGAGCAGTACTTC.

This clone was counted a few times. The V and J genes are TRBV28 and TRBJ1-4; the D is unclear. The germline V gene has CDR1 MDHEN and CDR2 SYDVKM. The CDR3 has 15 residues. V lost 2 bases, J lost 0 bases, and 7 bases lay in between. CDR3 amino acids: CASSLGGATNEKLFF. In DNA form, the CDR3 reads TGTGCCAGCAGTTTAGGCGGGGCAACTAATGAAAAACTGTTTTTT. The full variable domain, with the rest looked up from reference TRBV28 and TRBJ1-4, is DVKVTQSSRYLVKRTGEKVFLECVQDMDHENMFWYRQDPGLGLRLIYFSYDVKMKEKGDIPEGYSVSREKKERFSLILESASTNQTSMYLCASSLGGATNEKLFFGSGTQLSVL.

The chain joins TRBV7-2 to TRBJ2-2, with D hard to call. CDR1 and CDR2 (germline): SGHTA, FQGNSA. CDR3 length: 14 residues. Trimming took off 2 bases at V and 2 bases at J, with 6 bases between the two ends. Here the CDR3 reads CASSLNRNTGELFF. The CDR3 region has the DNA TGTGCCAGCAGCTTAAACCGAAACACCGGGGAGCTGTTTTTT.

The table lists this clone with a count of one. The V call is TRBV5-6, the J call TRBJ2-7, with 8 bases fitting TRBD1. CDR1 and CDR2 (germline): SGHDT, YYEEEE. The CDR3 loop spans 15 amino acids. V trimming: 4 bases; J trimming: 3 bases; junction bases outside the gene matches: 9. The CDR3 region has the DNA TGTGCCAGCAGCAAAGGGACAGGATCTTTCTACGAGCAGTACTTC. Protein sequence: CASSKGTGSFYEQYF.

The chain is built from TRBV9 and TRBJ2-2; no definite D call. The CDR3 consists of 14 residues. The V gene lost 4 bases and the J gene lost 4 bases, with 11 bases spanning the gap. Germline-derived CDR1 and CDR2 are SGDLS and YYNGEE. DNA for the CDR3: TGTGCCAGCAGCAGTAAGACGGGCACCGGGGAGCTGTTTTTT. Translated, it gives CASSSKTGTGELFF.

The CDR3: CASSEPGQGDSPLHF. The CDR3 DNA follows: TGTGCCAGCAGTGAACCGGGACAGGGAGATTCACCCCTCCACTTT. The V and J genes are TRBV6-1 and TRBJ1-6; 9 positions agree with TRBD1. The CDR3 runs to 15 residues. Germline CDR1 MNHNS, CDR2 SASEGT. The trim removed 2 bases at V and 8 bases at J, leaving 4 bases unmatched.

Comment on this clone: The sample contains more than one DNA sequence encoding this CDR3. The genes are TRBV6-1 and TRBJ1-4; D not certain. V gave up 1 base and J gave up 7 bases, with 10 bases separating them. The CDR3 is 14 residues long. Per germline, CDR1 MNHNS and CDR2 SASEGT. CDR3 nucleotide sequence: TGTGCCAGCAGTGAAGGCGGGCTAGGTGAAAAACTGTTTTTT. Its protein is CASSEGGLGEKLFF.

The rearrangement uses TRBV9 and TRBJ1-1; 10 bases line up with TRBD1. Trimming removed 4 bases from V and 11 bases from J; junction bases left unmatched: 8. Germline values: CDR1 SGDLS, CDR2 YYNGEE. The CDR3 loop spans 13 amino acids. The CDR3 is CASSLGGTGAAFF. Written as DNA, the CDR3 is TGTGCCAGCAGCTTAGGGGGGACAGGGGCGGCTTTCTTT.

V is TRBV5-1 and J is TRBJ2-7; D perhaps matches TRBD2 (6 bases). CDR1 and CDR2 from the germline V gene are SGHRS and YFSETQ. This CDR3 region has 15 residues. V lost 5 bases and J lost 0, with 15 bases in between. This chain's CDR3 is CASRAGEASSYEQYF. In DNA form, the CDR3 reads TGCGCCAGCAGGGCCGGGGAGGCCTCCTCCTACGAGCAGTACTTC.

V usage is TRBV5-6 and J usage is TRBJ2-7; 7 bases match TRBD1. The germline CDR1 and CDR2 sequences are SGHDT and YYEEEE. Trimming removed 0 bases from V and 2 bases from J; junction bases left unmatched: 5. This CDR3 region has 15 residues. CDR3 in DNA: TGTGCCAGCAGCTTGGGGACAGGTTTTACCTACGAGCAGTACTTC. It codes for CASSLGTGFTYEQYF.

This clone was detected once. The chain links TRBV9 to TRBJ2-2; 7 bases match TRBD1. The CDR3 runs to 16 residues. The germline CDR1 and CDR2 sequences are SGDLS and YYNGEE. With V trimmed by 0 bases and J by 3 bases, 5 bases remained unmatched. In nucleotides, the CDR3 is TGTGCCAGCAGCGTAGGGGGGACAGATTACACCGGGGAGCTGTTTTTT. This translates into CASSVGGTDYTGELFF.

The chain joins TRBV9 to TRBJ2-1; tentatively, D is TRBD1 (6 bases). Looked up from germline, CDR1 is SGDLS and CDR2 is YYNGEE. V was cut by 3 bases and J by 3 bases, with 13 bases left in between. The CDR3 is 15 residues long. This CDR3 is CASSGAGTFYNEQFF. In DNA form, the CDR3 reads TGTGCCAGCAGCGGGGCCGGGACATTCTACAATGAGCAGTTCTTC. Full variable domain (rest looked up from reference TRBV9 and TRBJ2-1): DSGVTQTPKHLITATGQRVTLRCSPRSGDLSVYWYQQSLDQGLQFLIQYYNGEERAKGNILERFSAQQFPDLHSELNLSSLELGDSALYFCASSGAGTFYNEQFFGPGTRLTVL.

This clone was detected once. J is TRBJ1-4 and V is TRBV6-1; TRBD1 is a possible D gene (6 bases). CDR3 length: 15 amino acids. V lost 4 bases to trimming and J lost 5 bases, with 14 bases between them. Looked up from germline, CDR1 is MNHNS and CDR2 is SASEGT. Here the CDR3 reads CASSANRDGNEKLFF. CDR3 DNA sequence: TGTGCCAGCAGTGCAAACAGGGACGGGAATGAAAAACTGTTTTTT.

The chain combines TRBV2 with TRBJ1-1; D ambiguous. This CDR3 is 13 amino acids long. In germline, CDR1 is SNHLY, CDR2 FYNNEI. V lost 4 bases and J 1 base, leaving 7 bases between the germline ends. In DNA form, the CDR3 reads TGTGCCAGCAGTGTTTGGGGGAACACTGAAGCTTTCTTT. This sequence encodes CASSVWGNTEAFF. The whole variable domain, filled in from reference TRBV2 and TRBJ1-1, reads EPEVTQTPSHQVTQMGQEVILRCVPISNHLYFYWYRQILGQKVEFLVSFYNNEISEKSEIFDDQFSVERPDGSNFTLKIRSTKLEDSAMYFCASSVWGNTEAFFGQGTRLTVV.

The V gene is TRBV4-3, the J gene TRBJ1-2; 9 bases are shared with TRBD1. The CDR3 consists of 15 residues. The junction had 1 base not matched to a gene; V was cut back by 0 bases and J by 2 bases. Germline V gene data show CDR1 as LGHNA and CDR2 as YSLEER. This CDR3 is CASSQEGTGNYGYTF. The DNA for the CDR3 is TGCGCCAGCAGCCAAGAAGGGACAGGGAACTATGGCTACACCTTC.